The 25 T cell receptor beta chains reported below all come from one sample, sequenced in a study of blood T cell repertoires in COVID-19. Profiling relied on immunoSEQ multiplex PCR, and the TCRdb table lists in-frame clones only, not all of them. The sample consists of about 320,000 clones, 90% to 95% of them appearing once. The sequencing sample was made of PBMCs or T cells enriched from blood (not recorded which). The receptor source for this set is a woman aged 25 to 39 who had been exposed to COVID-19.

This chain connects TRBV5-1 to TRBJ1-6, with TRBD1 identical over 7 bases. The germline V gene encodes CDR1 SGHRS and CDR2 YFSETQ. This CDR3 is built from 15 residues. V lost 0 bases to trimming and J lost 6 bases; unmatched junction nucleotides: 3. The DNA of the CDR3 is TGCGCCAGCAGCTTGGGACAGGGAATTAATTCACCCCTCCACTTT. Encoded protein: CASSLGQGINSPLHF.

V is TRBV4-1 and J is TRBJ1-5, with 8 positions matching TRBD1. This CDR3 has 15 residues. The V gene's germline CDR1 is MGHRA and CDR2 YSYEKL. V shed 0 bases, J shed 6 bases, and the junction held 4 bases outside the gene matches. The CDR3 here is CASSQEIQGVQPQHF. DNA of the CDR3: TGCGCCAGCAGCCAAGAGATACAGGGGGTTCAGCCCCAGCATTTT.

The chain recombines TRBV23-1 with TRBJ1-1; D ambiguous. TRBV23-1 is annotated as an ORF whose role is uncertain. The CDR3 contains 15 residues. Trimming cost V 0 bases and J 3 bases, with 11 bases left between them. CDR3 sequence (DNA): TGCGCCAGCAGTCAATCCGGCAGGTTGGACACTGAAGCTTTCTTT. This encodes CASSQSGRLDTEAFF.

V and J are TRBV28 and TRBJ1-3; 8 bases are shared with TRBD1. J was trimmed by 3 bases and V by 6 bases; bases with no gene match: 4. The germline V gene has CDR1 MDHEN and CDR2 SYDVKM. This CDR3 comprises 14 residues. The CDR3 DNA sequence: TGTGCCAGCAGGCACAGGGGGGGTGGAAACACCATATATTTT. Encoded protein: CASRHRGGGNTIYF.

The V gene is TRBV4-1, the J gene TRBJ1-2; tentative D call: TRBD1 (6 bases). Trimming pared 1 base from V and 4 bases from J, leaving 10 bases between. CDR1 and CDR2 (germline): MGHRA, YSYEKL. CDR3 length: 14 residues. CDR3 sequence: CASSQAGVGYGYTF. CDR3 DNA sequence: TGCGCCAGCAGCCAAGCAGGGGTTGGCTATGGCTACACCTTC.

The V call is TRBV5-3, the J call TRBJ1-2; perhaps TRBD1 as D (5 bases). TRBV5-3 is treated as an ORF (open reading frame) with a function not yet certain. The V end lost 4 bases, the J end lost 7 bases, and 14 bases lay between the germline ends. The CDR3 totals 13 residues. This CDR3 is CARSLGGFGGYTF. The CDR3, as DNA: TGTGCCAGAAGCCTTGGGGGGTTTGGTGGCTACACCTTC.

J is TRBJ2-1 and V is TRBV6-6, with D possibly TRBD2 on 5 matching bases. The germline V gene has CDR1 MNHNY and CDR2 SVGAGI (reference sequence). The CDR3 covers 16 residues. V shed 5 bases and J shed 8 bases, with 22 bases lying between them. CDR3 DNA sequence: TGTGCCAGCAGTCGACCCGGACTGGGGTTGGGCGATGAGCAGTTCTTC. It yields the protein CASSRPGLGLGDEQFF.

On this clone: The junction does not match germline at one end; this may be a read error. CDR3 nucleotides: TGTGCCAGCAGTGAAAGGTTAACCCGAGAGGCCCAGTACTTC. Translated, it gives CASSERLTREAQYF. The chain combines TRBV6-1 with TRBJ2-5; D is undetermined. This CDR3 has 14 amino acids. CDR1 is MNHNS and CDR2 is SASEGT in the germline V gene.

This chain uses TRBV5-1 with TRBJ2-2, with 8 bases matching TRBD1. Per germline, CDR1 SGHRS and CDR2 YFSETQ. This CDR3 has 15 residues. The junction had 6 bases not matched to a gene; V was cut back by 2 bases and J by 6 bases. The CDR3: CASSFRGRSAGELFF. The CDR3 nucleotides read TGCGCCAGCAGCTTCAGGGGGCGATCCGCCGGGGAGCTGTTTTTT.

The rearrangement joins TRBV7-8 to TRBJ2-2; 7 positions agree with TRBD2. This CDR3 spans 13 amino acids. The V gene's germline CDR1 is SGHVS and CDR2 FQNEAQ. J gave up 5 bases and V 5 bases, and 2 bases lay outside the gene matches. The CDR3 protein is CASSLGGTGELFF. The CDR3 DNA reads as TGTGCCAGCAGCCTGGGGGGGACCGGGGAGCTGTTTTTT.

As DNA, the CDR3 is TGTGCCAGCGGCGGACAGAACTCCTACGAGCAGTACTTC. It specifies CASGGQNSYEQYF. The chain couples TRBV6-5 to TRBJ2-7, with D possibly being TRBD1 (6 bases). CDR1 is MNHEY, CDR2 SVGAGI, per germline. Trimming pared 8 bases from V and 0 bases from J, leaving 11 bases between. The CDR3 is 13 amino acids.

The V and J genes are TRBV7-6 and TRBJ2-1; 7 positions agree with TRBD2. CDR3 length equals 14 residues. The V and J ends lost 7 bases and 6 bases, in that order; junction bases with no gene match: 9. Germline V lookup: CDR1 SGHVS, CDR2 FNYEAQ. The CDR3 sequence: CASTIGGTFNEQFF. The DNA of the CDR3 is TGTGCCAGCACGATCGGGGGGACCTTCAATGAGCAGTTCTTC.

This sequence joins TRBV13 and TRBJ1-5; no clear D. CDR3 size: 14 residues. Trimming took off 0 bases at V and 2 bases at J, with 5 bases between the two ends. Per germline, CDR1 PRHDT and CDR2 FYEKMQ (reference sequence). The CDR3 loop is CASSLGLRNQPQHF. The CDR3 DNA follows: TGTGCCAGCAGCTTAGGACTGCGCAATCAGCCCCAGCATTTT.

This clone showed up just a few times. The chain joins TRBV5-6 to TRBJ1-1; 7 bases are a match to TRBD1. The CDR3 contains 16 residues. Trimming removed 2 bases from V and 3 bases from J; junction bases left unmatched: 10. Germline loops: CDR1 SGHDT, CDR2 YYEEEE. The CDR3 nucleotides are TGTGCCAGCAGCTTAGGAATTCGGCAGGGGGACACTGAAGCTTTCTTT. This encodes CASSLGIRQGDTEAFF.

The V call is TRBV4-2, the J call TRBJ2-2, with 7 nucleotides matching TRBD1. Germline trimming cut 7 bases from V and 2 bases from J; bases unmatched to any gene: 10. CDR1 and CDR2 (germline): LGHNA, YNFKEQ. The CDR3 spans 16 residues. CDR3 nucleotides: TGTGCCAGCACCCTACTCCGGGACAGCAACACCGGGGAGCTGTTTTTT. This sequence encodes CASTLLRDSNTGELFF.

The CDR3 coding sequence is TGTGCCACCACATCGACAGTAATCAAAGGCTACACCTTC. Translation gives CATTSTVIKGYTF. The rearrangement links TRBV2 to TRBJ1-2; TRBD1 might be the D (5 bases). The CDR3 consists of 13 residues. Germline V gives CDR1 SNHLY, CDR2 FYNNEI. Trimming left V 10 bases short and J 8 bases short, with 20 bases between. The whole variable domain, remainder taken from reference TRBV2 and TRBJ1-2, is EPEVTQTPSHQVTQMGQEVILRCVPISNHLYFYWYRQILGQKVEFLVSFYNNEISEKSEIFDDQFSVERPDGSNFTLKIRSTKLEDSAMYFCATTSTVIKGYTFGSGTRLTVV.

V usage is TRBV4-2 and J usage is TRBJ1-4; 8 bases are shared with TRBD1. Germline V gene data show CDR1 as LGHNA and CDR2 as YNFKEQ. The trim removed 6 bases at V and 8 bases at J, leaving 11 bases unmatched. The CDR3 is made up of 15 amino acids. The CDR3 spells CASSPTDRVEEKLFF. The DNA for the CDR3 is TGTGCCAGCAGTCCTACGGACAGGGTGGAGGAAAAACTGTTTTTT.

This rearrangement joins TRBV25-1 to TRBJ1-2; TRBD1 matches at 10 bases. With 3 bases clipped from V and 4 bases from J, the junction kept 8 bases outside the gene matches. In germline, CDR1 is MGHDK, CDR2 SYGVNS. The CDR3 is 16 residues long. CDR3 in amino acids: CASSDPRDRGSYGYTF. The CDR3 DNA sequence: TGTGCCAGCAGTGACCCTCGGGACAGGGGTTCCTATGGCTACACCTTC.

The chain joins TRBV5-6 to TRBJ1-5; possibly TRBD1 for D (6 bases). The CDR3 covers 14 residues. Looked up from germline, CDR1 is SGHDT and CDR2 is YYEEEE. V lost 0 bases and J lost 5, with 9 bases in between. CDR3 nucleotides: TGTGCCAGCAGCTTGGTTGGGGGCGATCAGCCCCAGCATTTT. As protein: CASSLVGGDQPQHF.

The V call is TRBV5-1, the J call TRBJ2-2, with TRBD1 identical over 8 bases. This CDR3 is 15 amino acids long. Trimming took 0 bases from V and 6 from J; bases not matched to a gene: 4. The germline CDR1 and CDR2 sequences are SGHRS and YFSETQ. The CDR3 here is CASSLAGQGAGELFF. DNA for the CDR3: TGCGCCAGCAGCTTGGCAGGACAGGGAGCCGGGGAGCTGTTTTTT.

V and J are TRBV7-6 and TRBJ2-5, with D uncertain. Germline assignment: CDR1 SGHVS and CDR2 FNYEAQ. Between the trimmed V and J ends, which lost 5 bases and 3 bases, there was a span of 16 bases. This CDR3 has 15 amino acids. The CDR3 DNA reads as TGTGCCAGCAGCCCACAGCCCCAAACGAAAGAGACCCAGTACTTC. It translates to CASSPQPQTKETQYF.

The V and J genes are TRBV19 and TRBJ1-1, with D possibly TRBD1 on 6 matching bases. V lost 9 bases and J lost 3, with 26 bases in between. This CDR3 has 17 residues. Germline V gives CDR1 LNHDA, CDR2 SQIVND (reference sequence). This chain's CDR3 is CASDRRRGWGGHTEAFF. CDR3 nucleotides: TGTGCCAGCGACAGGAGAAGGGGTTGGGGAGGGCACACTGAAGCTTTCTTT.

The J gene is TRBJ1-2, the V gene TRBV5-4; no clear D. V lost 4 bases, J lost 0 bases, and 10 bases lay in between. The CDR3 sequence is 14 residues long. Germline CDR1 and CDR2: SGHNT and YYREEE (reference sequence). The CDR3 DNA is TGTGCCAGCAGCCCCGATCACACTAACTATGGCTACACCTTC. Its translation is CASSPDHTNYGYTF.

The chain has TRBV18 and TRBJ2-6, with D possibly TRBD1 on 6 matching bases. CDR1 is KGHSH and CDR2 is LQKENI in the germline V gene. This CDR3 contains 18 residues. V shed 3 bases and J shed 2 bases, with 17 bases lying between them. The chain's CDR3 is CASSPEGRGAAGANVLTF. DNA of the CDR3: TGTGCCAGCTCACCTGAGGGCAGGGGAGCGGCTGGGGCCAACGTCCTGACTTTC. Drawing the rest from reference TRBV18 and TRBJ2-6, the complete variable domain is NAGVMQNPRHLVRRRGQEARLRCSPMKGHSHVYWYRQLPEEGLKFMVYLQKENIIDESGMPKERFSAEFPKEGPSILRIQQVVRGDSAAYFCASSPEGRGAAGANVLTFGAGSRLTVL.

The chain has TRBV4-2 and TRBJ2-5, with D unresolved. The V gene lost 1 base and the J gene lost 4 bases, with 7 bases spanning the gap. The CDR3 runs 13 residues. The germline gives CDR1 LGHNA, CDR2 YNFKEQ. CDR3 nucleotides: TGTGCCAGCAGCCAAGGGTCGGGAGAGACCCAGTACTTC. This translates into CASSQGSGETQYF.